The clone carrying this T cell receptor beta chain has more than one count but fewer than ten. This specimen belongs to a study of identical twins' blood T cells. The germline CDR1 and CDR2 sequences are MNHEY and SVGAGI. V was shortened by 0 bases and J by 8 bases, with 14 bases between the two germline ends. The CDR3 has 14 amino acids. The three twin pairs were reared together, likely meeting the same infections. MiXCR, run by TCRdb on the 5' RACE reads, gives a single entry per CDR3 protein. The sample lists fewer than 450,000 distinct CDR3 sequences, about 28% occurring once. Sequenced: PBMCs. The chain links TRBV6-5 to TRBJ2-7, with D possibly matching TRBD1 (6 bases). The TCR was taken from a woman aged 18-55 years in good health. The CDR3 nucleotides read TGTGCCAGCAGTTACTCAGGGACACCCGGTCAGCAGTACTTC. This codes for CASSYSGTPGQQYF.